This T cell receptor (beta chain) was obtained from a study of T cells in Graves' hyperthyroidism and ophthalmopathy. V shed 4 bases and J shed 6 bases, with 7 bases lying between them. The CDR3 extends over 11 amino acids. CDR1 ENHRY and CDR2 SYGVKD come from the germline V gene. Using RNA transcripts as the source, TCR beta CDR3 regions were amplified. HTBI primers drove first-round RT-PCR of the TCR CDR3. TCRdb recomputed calls from the multiplex PCR reads with MiXCR, one row per CDR3 protein. In the table there are about 590,000 distinct CDR3 sequences, 15% to 19% of which are singletons. The sample was blood. The V and J genes are TRBV10-3 and TRBJ2-7, with D unresolved. The receptor comes from a woman in her twenties or thirties with Graves' hyperthyroidism. CDR3 in DNA: TGTGCCATCAGTGCTGGTTCCGAGCAGTACTTC. It translates to CAISAGSEQYF.